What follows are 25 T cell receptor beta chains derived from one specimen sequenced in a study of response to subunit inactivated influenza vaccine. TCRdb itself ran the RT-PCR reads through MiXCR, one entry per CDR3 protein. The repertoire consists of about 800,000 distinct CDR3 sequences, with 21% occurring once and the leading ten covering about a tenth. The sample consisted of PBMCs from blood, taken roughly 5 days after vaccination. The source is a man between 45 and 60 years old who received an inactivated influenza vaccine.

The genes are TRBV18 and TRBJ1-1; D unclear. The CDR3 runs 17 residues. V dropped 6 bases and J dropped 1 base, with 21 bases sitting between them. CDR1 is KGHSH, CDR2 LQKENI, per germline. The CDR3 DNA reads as TGTGCCAGCTCGTACTATCGGGTCGGGTCGAGGAACACTGAAGCTTTCTTT. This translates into CASSYYRVGSRNTEAFF.

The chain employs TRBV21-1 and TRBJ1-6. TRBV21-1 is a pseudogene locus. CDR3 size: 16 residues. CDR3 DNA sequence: TGTGCCAGCAGCAAAGAGAAGGGGGAGGAAAATTCACCCCTCCACTTT. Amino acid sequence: CASSKEKGEENSPLHF.

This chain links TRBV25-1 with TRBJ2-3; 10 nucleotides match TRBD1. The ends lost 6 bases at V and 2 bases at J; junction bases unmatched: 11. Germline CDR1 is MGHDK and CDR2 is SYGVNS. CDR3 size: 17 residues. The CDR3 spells CASRPTAGTGDTDTQYF. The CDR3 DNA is TGTGCCAGCAGGCCAACTGCCGGGACAGGGGACACAGATACGCAGTATTTT.

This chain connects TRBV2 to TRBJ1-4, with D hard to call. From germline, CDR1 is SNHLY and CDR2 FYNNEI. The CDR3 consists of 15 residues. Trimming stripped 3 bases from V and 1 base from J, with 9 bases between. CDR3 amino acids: CASSEFGRTNEKLFF. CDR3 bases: TGTGCCAGCAGTGAGTTCGGCAGAACTAATGAAAAACTGTTTTTT.

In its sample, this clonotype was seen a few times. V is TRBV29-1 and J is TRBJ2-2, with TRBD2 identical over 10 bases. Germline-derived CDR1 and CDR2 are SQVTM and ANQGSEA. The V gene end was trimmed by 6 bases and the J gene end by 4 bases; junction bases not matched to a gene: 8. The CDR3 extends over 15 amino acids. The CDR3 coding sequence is TGCAGCGTCGCACCTAGCGGGGGCCTCACCGGGGAGCTGTTTTTT. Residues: CSVAPSGGLTGELFF.

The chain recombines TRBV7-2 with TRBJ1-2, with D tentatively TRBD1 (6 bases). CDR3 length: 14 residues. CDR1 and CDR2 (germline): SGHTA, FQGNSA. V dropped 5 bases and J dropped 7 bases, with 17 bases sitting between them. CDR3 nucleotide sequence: TGTGCCAGCAGCCTACGGACAGCTTCACTTGGCTACACCTTC. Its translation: CASSLRTASLGYTF.

The DNA for the CDR3 is TGTGCCAGCACCAAGGGGTCTAGGGGTGAGCAGTTCTTC. Its translation: CASTKGSRGEQFF. The genes are TRBV7-2 and TRBJ2-1; D possibly corresponds to TRBD1 (5 bases). The CDR3 sequence is 13 residues long. Trimming took 7 bases from V and 9 from J, leaving 16 bases between them. The germline CDR1 and CDR2 sequences are SGHTA and FQGNSA.

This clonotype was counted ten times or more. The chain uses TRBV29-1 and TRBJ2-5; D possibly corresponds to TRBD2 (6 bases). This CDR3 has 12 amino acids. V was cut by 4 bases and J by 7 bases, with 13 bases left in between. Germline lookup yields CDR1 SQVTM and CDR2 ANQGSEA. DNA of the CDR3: TGCAGCGTTGGGAGCAGGAGGGGGACCCAGTACTTC. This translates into CSVGSRRGTQYF.

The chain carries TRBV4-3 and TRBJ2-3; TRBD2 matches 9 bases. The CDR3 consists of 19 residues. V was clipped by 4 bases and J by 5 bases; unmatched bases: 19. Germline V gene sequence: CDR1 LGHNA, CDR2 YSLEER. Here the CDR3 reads CASSPAGGLRSVSLDTQYF. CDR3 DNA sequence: TGCGCCAGCAGCCCAGCGGGGGGCTTAAGATCCGTCTCATTAGATACGCAGTATTTT.

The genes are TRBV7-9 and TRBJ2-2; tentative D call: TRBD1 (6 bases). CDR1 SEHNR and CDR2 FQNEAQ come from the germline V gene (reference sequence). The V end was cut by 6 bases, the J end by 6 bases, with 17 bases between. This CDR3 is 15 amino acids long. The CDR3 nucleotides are TGTGCCAGCAGAAGGCTTATCGAGGGGGCCGGGGAGCTGTTTTTT. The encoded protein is CASRRLIEGAGELFF.

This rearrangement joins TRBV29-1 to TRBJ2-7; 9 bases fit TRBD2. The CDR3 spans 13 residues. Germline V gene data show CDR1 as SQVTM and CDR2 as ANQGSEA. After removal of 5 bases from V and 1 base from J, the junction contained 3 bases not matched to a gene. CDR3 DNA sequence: TGCAGCGTTAGGACTAGCGTGTCCTACGAGCAGTACTTC. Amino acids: CSVRTSVSYEQYF.

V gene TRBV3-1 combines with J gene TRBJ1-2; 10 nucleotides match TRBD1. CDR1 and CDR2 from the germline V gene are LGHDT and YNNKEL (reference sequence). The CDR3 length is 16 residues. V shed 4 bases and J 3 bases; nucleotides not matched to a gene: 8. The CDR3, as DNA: TGTGCCAGCAGCCGCAAAGTTGGGACAGGGGACTATGGCTACACCTTC. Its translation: CASSRKVGTGDYGYTF.

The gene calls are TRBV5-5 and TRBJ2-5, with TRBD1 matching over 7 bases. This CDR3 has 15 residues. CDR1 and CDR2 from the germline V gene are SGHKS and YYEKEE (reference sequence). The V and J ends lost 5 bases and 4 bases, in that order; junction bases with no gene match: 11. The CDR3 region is CASRADRVRGETQYF. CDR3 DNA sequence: TGTGCCAGCAGAGCTGACAGGGTGAGGGGAGAGACCCAGTACTTC. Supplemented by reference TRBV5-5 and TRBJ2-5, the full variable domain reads DAGVTQSPTHLIKTRGQQVTLRCSPISGHKSVSWYQQVLGQGPQFIFQYYEKEERGRGNFPDRFSARQFPNYSSELNVNALLLGDSALYLCASRADRVRGETQYFGPGTRLLVL.

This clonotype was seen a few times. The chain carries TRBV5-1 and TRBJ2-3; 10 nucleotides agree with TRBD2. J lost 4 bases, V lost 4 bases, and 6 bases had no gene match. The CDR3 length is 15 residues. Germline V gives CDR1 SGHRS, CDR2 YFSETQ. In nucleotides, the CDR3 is TGCGCCAGCAGCGACCTAGCGGGAGTGGCAGATACGCAGTATTTT. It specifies CASSDLAGVADTQYF.

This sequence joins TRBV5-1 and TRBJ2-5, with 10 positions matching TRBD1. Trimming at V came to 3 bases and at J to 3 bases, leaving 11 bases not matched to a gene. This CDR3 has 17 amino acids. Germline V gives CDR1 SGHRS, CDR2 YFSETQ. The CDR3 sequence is CASSSFTGTGAKETQYF. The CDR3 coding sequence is TGCGCCAGCAGCTCCTTTACCGGGACAGGGGCGAAAGAGACCCAGTACTTC.

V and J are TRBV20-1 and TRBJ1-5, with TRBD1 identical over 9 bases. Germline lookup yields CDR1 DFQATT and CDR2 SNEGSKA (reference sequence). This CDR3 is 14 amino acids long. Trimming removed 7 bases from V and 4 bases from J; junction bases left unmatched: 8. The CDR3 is CSVPIGTGNQPQHF. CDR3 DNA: TGCAGTGTCCCGATCGGGACAGGGAATCAGCCCCAGCATTTT.

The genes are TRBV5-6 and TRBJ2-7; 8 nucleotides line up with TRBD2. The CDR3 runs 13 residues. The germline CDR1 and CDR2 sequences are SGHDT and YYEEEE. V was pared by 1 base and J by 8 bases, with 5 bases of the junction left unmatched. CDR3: CASSLKVAGKQYF. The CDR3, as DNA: TGTGCCAGCAGCTTGAAGGTAGCGGGAAAGCAGTACTTC.

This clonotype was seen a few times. The chain's CDR3 is CASSHGQEITYEQYF. The CDR3 DNA follows: TGTGCCAGCAGCCACGGACAGGAGATTACCTACGAGCAGTACTTC. This chain connects TRBV13 to TRBJ2-7; TRBD1 aligns across 7 bases. The CDR3 length is 15 residues. CDR1 PRHDT and CDR2 FYEKMQ come from the germline V gene (reference sequence). V shed 5 bases, J shed 2 bases, and the junction held 9 bases outside the gene matches.

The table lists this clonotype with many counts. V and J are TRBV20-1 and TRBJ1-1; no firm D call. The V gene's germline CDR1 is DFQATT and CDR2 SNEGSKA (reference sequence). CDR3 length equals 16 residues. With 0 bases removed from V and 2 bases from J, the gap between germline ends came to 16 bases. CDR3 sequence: CSARDLTVGLNTEAFF. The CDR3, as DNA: TGCAGTGCTAGAGATCTGACGGTGGGGTTAAACACTGAAGCTTTCTTT.

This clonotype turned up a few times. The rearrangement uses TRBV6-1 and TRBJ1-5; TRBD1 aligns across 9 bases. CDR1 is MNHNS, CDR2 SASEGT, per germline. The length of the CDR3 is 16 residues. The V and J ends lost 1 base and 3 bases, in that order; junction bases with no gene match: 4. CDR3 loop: CASSEEGTGYNQPQHF. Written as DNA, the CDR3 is TGTGCCAGCAGTGAAGAAGGGACAGGGTACAATCAGCCCCAGCATTTT.

Here the CDR3 reads CASRSSGRLRTDTQYF. The CDR3 region has the DNA TGTGCCAGCAGGTCTAGCGGGAGACTCCGCACAGATACGCAGTATTTT. This chain uses TRBV28 with TRBJ2-3; 10 bases line up with TRBD2. CDR1 and CDR2 from the germline V gene are MDHEN and SYDVKM. The CDR3 runs to 16 residues. After removal of 6 bases from V and 1 base from J, the junction contained 7 bases not matched to a gene.

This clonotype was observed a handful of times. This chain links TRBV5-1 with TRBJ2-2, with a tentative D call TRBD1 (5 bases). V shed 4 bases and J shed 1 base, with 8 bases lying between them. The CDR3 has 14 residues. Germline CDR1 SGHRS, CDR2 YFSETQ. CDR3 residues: CASSHTGNTGELFF. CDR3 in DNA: TGCGCCAGCAGCCATACAGGGAACACCGGGGAGCTGTTTTTT.

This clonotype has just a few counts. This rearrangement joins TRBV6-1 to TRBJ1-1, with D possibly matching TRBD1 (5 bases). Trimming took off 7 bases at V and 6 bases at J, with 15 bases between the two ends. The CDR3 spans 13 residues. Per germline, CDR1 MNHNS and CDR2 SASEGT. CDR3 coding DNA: TGTGCCAGCACCCACGGAGGGGTGGCTGAAGCTTTCTTT. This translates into CASTHGGVAEAFF.

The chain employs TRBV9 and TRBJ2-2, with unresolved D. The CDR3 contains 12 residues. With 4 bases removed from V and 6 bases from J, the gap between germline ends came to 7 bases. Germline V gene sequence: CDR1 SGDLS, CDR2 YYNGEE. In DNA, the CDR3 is TGTGCCAGCAGCTCTGTTCCCGGGGAGCTGTTTTTT. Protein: CASSSVPGELFF.

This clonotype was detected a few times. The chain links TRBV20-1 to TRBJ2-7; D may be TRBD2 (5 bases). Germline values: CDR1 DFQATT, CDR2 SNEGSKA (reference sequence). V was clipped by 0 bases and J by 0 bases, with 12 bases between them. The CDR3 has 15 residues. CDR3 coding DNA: TGCAGTGCTAGAGATGAAGGCGGGTTCTCCTACGAGCAGTACTTC. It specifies CSARDEGGFSYEQYF.